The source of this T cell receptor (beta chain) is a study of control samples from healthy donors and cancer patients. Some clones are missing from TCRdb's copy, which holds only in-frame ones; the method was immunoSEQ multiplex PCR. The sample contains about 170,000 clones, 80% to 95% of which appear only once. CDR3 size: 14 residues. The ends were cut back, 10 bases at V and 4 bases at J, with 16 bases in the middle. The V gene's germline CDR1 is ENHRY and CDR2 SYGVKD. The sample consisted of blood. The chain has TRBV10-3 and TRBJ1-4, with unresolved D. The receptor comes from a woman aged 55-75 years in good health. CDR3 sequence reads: CATSTNGDNEKLFF. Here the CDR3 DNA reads TGTGCCACCTCAACGAATGGCGATAATGAAAAACTGTTTTTT.